A single sample is the source of the 6 T cell receptor beta chains below, sequenced in a study of cytomegalovirus exposure and HLA in healthy donors (TCRdb year 2017). The library was built by means of the immunoSEQ multiplex PCR assay. TCRdb's version of the immuneACCESS table is confined to in-frame rearrangements and falls short of the full clone set. An unresolved V gene accounts for under half of the shortfall where checked; the remainder is of unknown origin. The sample data list 80,000 to 95,000 clones, and 96% of these were observed just once. The ten largest clones add up to 1.3% of the sample. The sequenced sample was PBMCs. The receptors were sampled from a young woman in good health and CMV-seronegative.

The chain links TRBV5-8 to TRBJ1-5, with D perhaps TRBD1 (5 bases). Looked up from germline, CDR1 is SGHTS and CDR2 is YDEGEE. There are 15 residues in the CDR3. V dropped 2 bases and J dropped 0 bases, with 9 bases sitting between them. The CDR3: CASSLGQNSNQPQHF. The CDR3 nucleotides are TGTGCCAGCAGCTTAGGACAAAATAGCAATCAGCCCCAGCATTTT.

CDR3 sequence: CASSVSWSSGDQETQYF. DNA for the CDR3: TGCGCCAGCAGCGTGTCTTGGTCTAGCGGGGACCAAGAGACCCAGTACTTC. This chain joins TRBV5-1 and TRBJ2-5; 9 bases match TRBD2. Germline lookup yields CDR1 SGHRS and CDR2 YFSETQ. J gave up 0 bases and V 4 bases, and 10 bases lay outside the gene matches. The CDR3 contains 17 residues.

The V and J genes are TRBV6-1 and TRBJ1-4; 10 positions match TRBD1. Germline loops: CDR1 MNHNS, CDR2 SASEGT. The CDR3 consists of 14 residues. The ends lost 6 bases at V and 8 bases at J; junction bases unmatched: 6. The DNA for the CDR3 is TGTGCCAGCAGAGGGACAGGGGTGGGAGAAAAACTGTTTTTT. Translated: CASRGTGVGEKLFF.

V gene TRBV27 combines with J gene TRBJ2-3, with a weak D call TRBD2 (6 bases). This CDR3 comprises 16 residues. Trimming removed 5 bases at V and 5 bases at J, with 20 bases between. Germline V lookup: CDR1 MNHEY, CDR2 SMNVEV (reference sequence). CDR3 DNA: TGTGCCAGCAGTAAGTGGGCTAGCGACACTAAAGATACGCAGTATTTT. Its protein is CASSKWASDTKDTQYF.

This chain links TRBV7-2 with TRBJ1-5; no clear D gene. Trimming removed 1 base from V and 1 base from J, with 11 bases in between. CDR3 length: 16 amino acids. Germline CDR1 SGHTA, CDR2 FQGNSA. CDR3 nucleotide sequence: TGTGCCAGCAGCTTAGGTACAGCCGCGAGCAATCAGCCCCAGCATTTT. Amino acid sequence: CASSLGTAASNQPQHF.

The chain links TRBV28 to TRBJ2-7; TRBD1 aligns across 8 bases. This CDR3 is built from 14 residues. Germline CDR1 is MDHEN and CDR2 is SYDVKM. V was clipped by 6 bases and J by 4 bases; unmatched bases: 8. CDR3 residues: CASRKTGARYEQYF. The CDR3, as DNA: TGTGCCAGCAGAAAGACAGGGGCCCGATACGAGCAGTACTTC.